A single sample gave rise to the 15 T cell receptor beta chains below, sequenced in a study of blood T cell repertoires in COVID-19. Sequencing was performed with immunoSEQ multiplex PCR; in TCRdb, only in-frame clones are kept and a portion is missing. The table includes about 45,000 clones, over 80% detected once. Sequences were obtained from peripheral blood. Receptors originate from a human donor in a cohort sampled during active COVID-19.

In regard to this clone: This specimen includes other DNA sequences encoding the same CDR3. The chain joins TRBV28 to TRBJ2-7, with TRBD2 matching 9 bases. Germline CDR1 reads MDHEN; CDR2 reads SYDVKM. CDR3 length equals 14 residues. The V and J ends lost 3 bases and 7 bases, in that order; junction bases with no gene match: 7. For the CDR3, the DNA is TGTGCCAGCAGTTTGGGACTAGCAGGAGTTGAGCAGTACTTC. It encodes CASSLGLAGVEQYF.

The rearrangement joins TRBV6-2 or TRBV6-3 to TRBJ2-5, with TRBD1 identical over 7 bases. With 6 bases clipped from V and 7 bases from J, the junction kept 11 bases outside the gene matches. Germline V CDR1 and CDR2: MNHEY, SVGEGT. The CDR3 consists of 14 residues. Here the CDR3 DNA reads TGTGCCAGCAGCTCCCGACAGGGAAAGTCGACCCAGTACTTC. Protein: CASSSRQGKSTQYF.

The rearrangement links TRBV7-9 to TRBJ2-7, with 9 bases matching TRBD2. Per the germline V gene, CDR1 is SEHNR and CDR2 is FQNEAQ (reference sequence). The CDR3 has 16 amino acids. After removal of 2 bases from V and 1 base from J, the junction contained 6 bases not matched to a gene. The CDR3 nucleotides are TGTGCCAGCAGCTTAAGGGTTCTAGCGGGATCCTACGAGCAGTACTTC. Protein sequence: CASSLRVLAGSYEQYF.

There are a few counts of this clone. The chain employs TRBV4-2 and TRBJ2-7; D remains unclear. Germline CDR1 is LGHNA and CDR2 is YNFKEQ. This CDR3 region has 13 residues. The V and J ends lost 1 base and 4 bases respectively, with 8 bases between them. The CDR3, as DNA: TGTGCCAGCAGCCAAGGTCTACGGTACGAGCAGTACTTC. Residues: CASSQGLRYEQYF.

The chain links TRBV7-2 to TRBJ2-1; TRBD2 agrees at 7 bases. The V gene end was trimmed by 1 base and the J gene end by 0 bases; junction bases not matched to a gene: 6. Germline V gene lookup returns CDR1 SGHTA and CDR2 FQGNSA. The CDR3 is 17 amino acids. The DNA for the CDR3 is TGTGCCAGCAGCTTAGTTGGGGGACTAAGCTCCTACAATGAGCAGTTCTTC. Translated, it gives CASSLVGGLSSYNEQFF.

The chain recombines TRBV5-1 with TRBJ2-3; a weak D match, TRBD1 (5 bases). The ends were cut back, 7 bases at V and 6 bases at J, with 24 bases in the middle. CDR3 length: 16 residues. Germline V gene data show CDR1 as SGHRS and CDR2 as YFSETQ. The CDR3 is CASGRQPGLQPDTQYF. The CDR3 nucleotides are TGCGCCAGCGGCAGACAGCCGGGCCTACAACCTGATACGCAGTATTTT.

V gene TRBV27 combines with J gene TRBJ2-7, with D uncertain. The CDR3 has 15 amino acids. The germline V and J ends were trimmed by 0 bases and 0 bases, with 9 bases remaining between them. Germline values: CDR1 MNHEY, CDR2 SMNVEV (reference sequence). The CDR3 DNA sequence: TGTGCCAGCAGTTTATCGAGCCTGATCTCCTACGAGCAGTACTTC. Translation: CASSLSSLISYEQYF.

The chain recombines TRBV5-1 with TRBJ2-2, with 12 bases identical to TRBD2. V was pared by 2 bases and J by 6 bases, with 2 bases of the junction left unmatched. The CDR3 spans 15 residues. Germline CDR1 SGHRS, CDR2 YFSETQ. The CDR3 loop is CASSFTSGRPGELFF. CDR3 in DNA: TGCGCCAGCAGCTTCACTAGCGGGAGGCCCGGGGAGCTGTTTTTT.

This clone came up once. The chain recombines TRBV19 with TRBJ2-5; 9 bases are a match to TRBD1. CDR1 and CDR2 from the germline V gene are LNHDA and SQIVND (reference sequence). Trimming cost V 1 base and J 9 bases; bases outside gene matches: 12. The CDR3 is 16 residues long. The CDR3 is CASSIAGQGQGKAQYF. The CDR3 DNA is TGTGCCAGTAGTATAGCGGGACAGGGTCAGGGTAAGGCCCAGTACTTC.

This clone was seen a single time. The rearrangement links TRBV19 to TRBJ1-2; 11 bases fit TRBD1. The J segment lost 7 bases and the V segment lost 6 bases, leaving 1 base of the junction unmatched. This CDR3 comprises 12 residues. Per germline, CDR1 LNHDA and CDR2 SQIVND (reference sequence). The CDR3 region has the DNA TGTGCCAGTAGGGACAGGGGGCTTGGCTACACCTTC. Translation gives CASRDRGLGYTF.

Written as DNA, the CDR3 is TGTGCCAGCAGTTACAGCCAGGTCCCCTACAATGAGCAGTTCTTC. Translation gives CASSYSQVPYNEQFF. This chain connects TRBV6-5 to TRBJ2-1; D gene uncertain. CDR1 MNHEY and CDR2 SVGAGI come from the germline V gene. The CDR3 covers 15 residues. V dropped 2 bases and J dropped 2 bases, with 10 bases sitting between them.

The gene calls are TRBV6-1 and TRBJ2-7, with D possibly matching TRBD1 (6 bases). Germline CDR1 and CDR2: MNHNS and SASEGT. The CDR3 consists of 12 residues. V lost 3 bases and J 3 bases, leaving 6 bases between the germline ends. This chain's CDR3 is CASSETGYEQYF. DNA for the CDR3: TGTGCCAGCAGTGAGACAGGCTACGAGCAGTACTTC.

The chain employs TRBV19 and TRBJ1-1, with 8 bases lining up with TRBD1. The CDR3 runs to 13 residues. V gave up 8 bases and J gave up 3 bases; unmatched junction bases: 5. Germline CDR1 LNHDA, CDR2 SQIVND (reference sequence). This CDR3 reads CASGKDRDTEAFF. CDR3 nucleotides: TGTGCCAGTGGCAAGGACAGGGACACTGAAGCTTTCTTT.

A single count supports this clone. This chain joins TRBV7-9 and TRBJ2-1; 10 bases are shared with TRBD2. The CDR3 extends over 18 amino acids. Germline CDR1 SEHNR, CDR2 FQNEAQ (reference sequence). Trimming took 5 bases from V and 9 from J; bases not matched to a gene: 19. The CDR3 reads CASSSRLAGSPTRGEQFF. The DNA for the CDR3 is TGTGCCAGCAGCAGCCGACTAGCGGGTAGCCCCACTAGAGGTGAGCAGTTCTTC.

This sequence joins TRBV10-3 and TRBJ2-7; 9 positions match TRBD1. This CDR3 is 14 amino acids long. V was clipped by 6 bases and J by 3 bases; unmatched bases: 6. The V gene's germline CDR1 is ENHRY and CDR2 SYGVKD. CDR3: CAIRRVGQGYEQYF. CDR3 bases: TGTGCCATCAGGCGGGTGGGACAGGGCTACGAGCAGTACTTC.